This is a list of T cell receptor beta chains from one sample in a study of post-analysis software for immune sequencing data. TCRdb analysed the PCR reads with MiXCR anew, one entry per CDR3 protein. The sample holds approximately 160,000 distinct CDR3 sequences, roughly 31% seen once. The specimen sequenced was blood. The receptor source for this set is a girl under 18 with multiple sclerosis. CDR3s include the opening cysteine and the closing phenylalanine or tryptophan. D genes are given only for firm matches. Size values are once, few and many counts, or a class for expanded clones, and some rows have none.

V,J,D,size,CDR3,DNA
TRBV5-1,TRBJ2-3,-,many,CASKGLSRGTDTQYF,TGCGCCAGCAAAGGTCTGTCAAGAGGCACAGATACGCAGTATTTT
TRBV14,TRBJ2-1,-,-,CASSPQTLIHNEQFF,TGTGCCAGCAGCCCGCAGACACTCATTCACAATGAGCAGTTCTTC
TRBV9,TRBJ1-2,-,-,CAGSVQGSANYGYTF,TGTGCCGGCAGCGTACAGGGATCAGCTAACTATGGCTACACCTTC
TRBV6-1,TRBJ2-1,-,few,CASRQIEQFF,TGTGCCAGCAGACAGATCGAGCAGTTCTTC
TRBV29-1,TRBJ2-7,-,many,CSVGGEAGNSYEQYF,TGCAGCGTCGGAGGGGAGGCAGGGAACAGTTACGAGCAGTACTTC
TRBV4-1,TRBJ2-7,-,-,CASSQEEAVREQYF,TGCGCCAGCAGCCAAGAAGAAGCGGTTAGGGAGCAGTACTTC
TRBV11-2,TRBJ2-7,-,many,CASSSPDGGGWDEQYF,TGTGCCAGCAGCTCCCCTGACGGGGGAGGCTGGGACGAGCAGTACTTC
TRBV3-1,TRBJ2-3,-,few,CASSQDRVTDTQYF,TGTGCCAGCAGCCAAGACAGGGTGACAGATACGCAGTATTTT
TRBV4-1,TRBJ2-7,-,many,CASSQETWDYEQYF,TGCGCCAGCAGCCAAGAAACCTGGGACTACGAGCAGTACTTC
TRBV6-5,TRBJ2-7,-,-,CASSIQGLAYEQYF,TGTGCCAGCAGCATACAGGGTTTGGCGTACGAGCAGTACTTC
TRBV4-1,TRBJ2-1,-,-,CASSQDNGAEQFF,TGCGCCAGCAGCCAAGATAACGGAGCGGAGCAGTTCTTC
TRBV7-9,TRBJ1-1,-,-,CASSFGGGSGTEAFF,TGTGCCAGCAGCTTTGGCGGAGGATCAGGGACTGAAGCTTTCTTT
TRBV20-1,TRBJ2-7,-,many,CSAADWTYEQYF,TGCAGTGCTGCGGATTGGACCTACGAGCAGTACTTC
TRBV12-3/TRBV12-4,TRBJ2-5,-,many,CASSGRGQDGGEETQYF,TGTGCCAGCAGTGGGCGGGGGCAGGATGGGGGCGAAGAGACCCAGTACTTC
TRBV12-3/TRBV12-4,TRBJ1-5,-,-,CASGQRGSAYSNQPQHF,TGTGCCAGCGGCCAACGGGGGTCAGCCTATAGCAATCAGCCCCAGCATTTT
TRBV29-1,TRBJ2-2,-,-,CSVEWAPDIGELFF,TGCAGCGTTGAATGGGCACCCGACATCGGGGAGCTGTTTTTT
TRBV4-1,TRBJ2-1,TRBD2,many,CASSPGLAGGEQFF,TGCGCCAGCAGCCCCGGACTAGCGGGAGGTGAGCAGTTCTTC
TRBV6-6,TRBJ1-1,-,-,CASSYNSKNTEAFF,TGTGCCAGCAGTTACAACAGCAAGAACACTGAAGCTTTCTTT
TRBV3-1,TRBJ1-5,TRBD1,few,CASSQDRGRDQPQHF,TGTGCCAGCAGCCAAGACAGGGGGCGCGATCAGCCCCAGCATTTT
TRBV20-1,TRBJ2-2,TRBD1,-,CSAPRDRDSGELFF,TGCAGTGCTCCGCGGGACAGGGACTCCGGGGAGCTGTTTTTT
TRBV13,TRBJ2-4,TRBD1,many,CASSLITGGANIQYF,TGTGCCAGCAGCTTAATAACAGGGGGCGCAAACATTCAGTACTTC
TRBV3-1,TRBJ2-1,-,-,CASSQEGLAQQFF,TGTGCCAGCAGCCAAGAGGGCCTAGCACAACAGTTCTTC
TRBV2,TRBJ1-2,TRBD1,-,CASRGDSSAGYTF,TGTGCCAGCAGGGGGGACAGCTCTGCTGGCTACACCTTC
TRBV28,TRBJ2-1,-,many,CASSSFQGGPYNEQFF,TGTGCCAGCAGTTCATTCCAGGGGGGACCCTACAATGAGCAGTTCTTC
TRBV7-3,TRBJ2-1,TRBD2,-,CASSLGLGLTNGQFF,TGTGCCAGCAGCTTAGGACTAGGGTTGACCAATGGGCAGTTCTTC
TRBV5-1,TRBJ2-1,-,many,CASSSLGESSYNEQFF,TGCGCCAGCAGCTCCCTTGGGGAGAGCTCCTACAATGAGCAGTTCTTC
TRBV5-1,TRBJ2-4,-,-,CASSSSGGQYF,TGCGCCAGCAGCTCCTCGGGCGGGCAGTACTTC
TRBV5-6,TRBJ2-7,-,few,CASSLQTSGSFGAGEQYF,-
TRBV20-1,TRBJ1-5,-,-,CSASVGSNQPQHF,TGCAGTGCTAGTGTGGGTAGCAATCAGCCCCAGCATTTT
TRBV12-3/TRBV12-4,TRBJ2-7,-,many,CASSFGEPGQYF,TGTGCCAGCAGTTTCGGAGAGCCGGGGCAGTACTTC
TRBV12-3/TRBV12-4,TRBJ1-2,-,-,CASRDTGRYGYTF,TGTGCCAGCAGGGATACAGGGAGATATGGCTACACCTTC
TRBV27,TRBJ1-4,-,-,CASSSPTEGAGEKLFF,TGTGCCAGCAGTTCACCCACAGAAGGGGCGGGAGAAAAACTGTTTTTT
TRBV4-1,TRBJ2-1,TRBD2,few,CASSQEAAGVSYNEQFF,TGCGCCAGCAGCCAAGAAGCAGCGGGAGTGTCCTACAATGAGCAGTTCTTC
TRBV5-1,TRBJ2-7,TRBD2,few,CASMATSGTYEQYF,TGCGCCAGCATGGCGACTAGCGGGACCTACGAGCAGTACTTC
TRBV29-1,TRBJ2-1,TRBD2,few,CSFLSGRGREQFF,TGCAGCTTCCTTAGCGGGAGGGGTAGAGAGCAGTTCTTC
TRBV25-1,TRBJ2-7,TRBD2,-,CASSVSGCAYEQYF,TGCGCCAGCAGCGTTAGCGGGTGTGCTTACGAGCAGTACTTC
TRBV27,TRBJ1-2,-,many,CASSRDVGLGYGYTF,TGTGCCAGCAGTCGAGATGTGGGACTGGGCTATGGCTACACCTTC
TRBV7-3,TRBJ2-1,-,-,CASSPGPEASYSEQFF,TGTGCCAGCAGTCCTGGGCCGGAGGCATCCTACAGTGAGCAGTTCTTC
TRBV6-5,TRBJ2-7,-,many,CASSSGTEYEQYF,TGTGCCAGCAGTTCCGGGACGGAATACGAGCAGTACTTC
TRBV20-1,TRBJ1-2,TRBD1,many,CSAETGGTYTF,TGCAGTGCTGAGACAGGGGGAACCTACACCTTC
TRBV20-1,TRBJ1-1,TRBD1,-,CSASLDRASTEAFF,TGCAGTGCTAGTCTTGACAGGGCGAGCACTGAAGCTTTCTTT
TRBV12-3/TRBV12-4,TRBJ2-3,-,-,CASSLGGVPDTQYF,TGTGCCAGCAGTTTAGGGGGGGTCCCAGATACGCAGTATTTT
TRBV29-1,TRBJ2-4,TRBD1,-,CSVGQGAKNIQYF,TGCAGCGTTGGACAGGGCGCCAAAAACATTCAGTACTTC
TRBV5-1,TRBJ2-7,TRBD2,many,CASSLDAGGTTYEQYF,TGCGCCAGCAGCTTGGATGCGGGAGGTACAACCTACGAGCAGTACTTC
TRBV20-1,TRBJ2-1,-,many,CSARSLASYNEQFF,TGCAGTGCTAGGAGCCTAGCTTCCTACAATGAGCAGTTCTTC
TRBV6-1,TRBJ2-3,TRBD1,many,CASKSTGETDTQYF,TGTGCCAGCAAATCCACAGGGGAGACAGATACGCAGTATTTT
TRBV20-1,TRBJ1-2,-,-,CSARDLPAKGYTF,TGCAGTGCTAGAGATCTCCCTGCGAAAGGCTACACCTTC
TRBV12-3/TRBV12-4,TRBJ2-3,-,-,CASNELGADAQYF,TGTGCCAGCAACGAATTGGGCGCAGATGCGCAGTATTTT
TRBV28,TRBJ1-2,TRBD1,few,CAGRGPRYGYTF,TGTGCCGGGAGGGGGCCGCGCTATGGCTACACCTTC
TRBV28,TRBJ2-1,-,-,CASSSPGLRGNEQFF,TGTGCCAGCAGTTCTCCGGGACTCAGGGGAAATGAGCAGTTCTTC
TRBV2,TRBJ2-7,-,-,CASSDGEWKIDYEQYF,TGTGCCAGCAGTGATGGCGAGTGGAAAATCGACTACGAGCAGTACTTC
TRBV5-6,TRBJ2-7,-,many,CASSFGGLSYEQYF,TGTGCCAGCAGCTTCGGCGGCCTTTCCTACGAGCAGTACTTC
TRBV6-6,TRBJ1-5,-,few,CASSYRTTSNQPQHF,TGTGCCAGCAGTTACCGGACAACAAGCAATCAGCCCCAGCATTTT
TRBV6-2/TRBV6-3,TRBJ2-1,TRBD2,few,CASKGGLAGSSYNEQFF,TGTGCCAGCAAGGGAGGACTAGCGGGAAGCTCCTACAATGAGCAGTTCTTC
TRBV4-2,TRBJ1-6,-,-,CASSQGQSSYNSPLHF,TGTGCCAGCAGCCAAGGACAGAGCTCCTATAATTCACCCCTCCACTTT
TRBV4-1,TRBJ2-7,-,many,CASSQARDSSYEQYF,TGCGCCAGCAGCCAAGCGAGGGATAGCTCCTACGAGCAGTACTTC
TRBV4-1,TRBJ1-3,-,-,CASSPRGRFVNTIYF,TGCGCCAGCAGCCCCAGAGGAAGGTTTGTTAACACCATATATTTT
TRBV3-1,TRBJ1-2,-,few,CASSGGESHGYTF,TGTGCCAGCAGCGGCGGGGAAAGCCATGGCTACACCTTC
TRBV7-9,TRBJ2-5,-,few,CASSLAWQLYQETQYF,TGTGCCAGCAGCTTAGCGTGGCAGCTGTACCAAGAGACCCAGTACTTC